What follows describes a single T cell receptor (beta chain). What antigen it recognizes has not been identified. One base away there is no much larger clone; base qualities are not given. These data belong to a study of regulatory T cells in long-lasting Graves disease (dated by TCRdb to 2020 to 2023). Regarding the research as a whole: To count as having persistent Graves' disease, a patient had to have received antithyroid drug treatment for over 5 years with TSH receptor autoantibodies remaining persistently positive. Persistent Graves' disease patients were compared with newly diagnosed Graves' disease patients by peripheral blood TCR sequencing and RNA sequencing. The study was conducted in China and was registered as a clinical trial. A total of around 35 samples underwent TCR sequencing, from 13 patients with persistent Graves' disease and roughly 20 patients with newly diagnosed Graves' disease. Antithyroid drugs had been taken for 8.5 to 12 years on average by persistent Graves' disease patients in the clinical cohort.

What the work shows at the level of the full study, not this receptor alone: Lower TCR Shannon entropy and fewer highly expanded clones were observed in persistent Graves' disease patients than in newly diagnosed patients, which suggested clonal expansion. Persistent disease showed preferential use of TRBV28, TRBJ1-2 and TRBJ2-5, whereas newly diagnosed disease favored TRBV20-1 and TRBJ2-1. Only the TCR beta chain was sequenced and analyzed. Because the primary lesion, thyroid tissue, could not be accessed, the study looked at peripheral blood alone. A larger number of public clonotypes was shared among persistent patients (over 2,500) than among newly diagnosed patients (roughly 930). As a limitation, the authors acknowledged that the small sample size may reduce accuracy.

The V end loses 2 bases and the J end loses 4 bases, and a stretch of 17 bases separates them. CDR3 length: 16 amino acids, cysteine to phenylalanine. Left in the record is the CDR3 DNA by itself, 48 bases read in frame from the first base. The germline V gene sets CDR1 to LGHNT and CDR2 to FRNRAP. The time point label for this specimen denotes: persistent/refractory GD, antithyroid drugs over 5 years with positive TRAb. For both TCR sequencing and RNA sequencing, RNA was extracted from PBMCs in TRIzol. The diagnosis of Graves' disease was made according to American Thyroid Association guidelines. Recruitment of patients was carried out at an endocrinology department in Xi'an, China. From each patient, about 8.9 milliliters of peripheral blood was collected into an EDTA anticoagulant tube. Ficoll Paque Plus density gradient separation was used to isolate PBMCs, and no further T cell sorting was done. An Agilent 2100 Bioanalyzer and agarose gel were used to assess RNA quality, and a NanoDrop 2000 was used to measure RNA concentration.

Receptor libraries were prepared by multiplex PCR. For sequencing, an Illumina HiSeq 4000 was employed. To build TCR beta libraries, CDR3 regions were amplified by Arm-PCR using iRepertoire HTBI primers. Before sequencing, the PCR products underwent gel purification. In the original analysis: Gene usage analysis of CDR3 amino acid clonotypes used the 62 TRBV and fewer than 15 TRBJ segments found across samples. COPE and FqMerger were used to merge the filtered high-quality paired reads into contigs. BLAST was used to align contigs to IMGT TRBV, TRBD and TRBJ reference genes, with CDR3 defined following IMGT. Clonotypes above 0.1% frequency were classified as highly expanded clones. Repertoire diversity was measured by Shannon entropy, and V-J evenness by the Gini coefficient. A clonotype was considered public if more than one individual shared it. TCRdb applied fastp at Q25 and MiXCR to the public reads, then kept only in-frame beta chains. Duplicate CDR3 protein sequences are folded into a single record with the most common DNA and genes. These V and J calls originate from TCRdb's pipeline instead of the authors' own analysis. Here the sample has about 470,000 distinct CDR3 sequences; 20% to 25% occur a single time. Of the sample, approximately 6.4% is held by the ten largest clones.

Sequenced material: peripheral blood mononuclear cells (PBMCs), taken when the disease was refractory, from a patient treated with antithyroid drugs. The origin of this receptor is a female donor with Graves disease. The V and J segments used are TRBV12-5 and TRBJ1-2; the D segment could be TRBD1, given 6 matching bases. The DNA is TGTGCTAGTGGTTTGCTACGTTTGGACAGTAGCTATGGCTACACCTTC. Its translation is CASGLLRLDSSYGYTF.